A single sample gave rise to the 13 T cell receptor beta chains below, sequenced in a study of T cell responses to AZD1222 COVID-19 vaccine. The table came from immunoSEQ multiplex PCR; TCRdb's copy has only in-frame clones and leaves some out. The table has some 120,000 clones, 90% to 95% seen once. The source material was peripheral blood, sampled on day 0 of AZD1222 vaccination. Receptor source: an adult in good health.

CDR3 protein: CASSPLLTTNEKLFF. DNA for the CDR3: TGTGCCAGCTCACCTCTACTCACAACTAATGAAAAACTGTTTTTT. The chain carries TRBV18 and TRBJ1-4; no reliable D call. The CDR3 is 15 amino acids. CDR1 is KGHSH and CDR2 is LQKENI in the germline V gene. V lost 3 bases and J lost 0, with 8 bases in between.

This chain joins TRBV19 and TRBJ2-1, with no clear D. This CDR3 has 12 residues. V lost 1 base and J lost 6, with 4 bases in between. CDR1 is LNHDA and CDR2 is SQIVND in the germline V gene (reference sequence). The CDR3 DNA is TGTGCCAGTAGTATAGGGTTCAATGAGCAGTTCTTC. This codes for CASSIGFNEQFF.

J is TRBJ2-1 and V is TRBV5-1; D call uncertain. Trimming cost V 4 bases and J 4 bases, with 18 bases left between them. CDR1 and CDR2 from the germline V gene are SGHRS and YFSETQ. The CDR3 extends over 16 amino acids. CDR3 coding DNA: TGCGCCAGCAGCCATGACGGCCACTCTCTTTACAATGAGCAGTTCTTC. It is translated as CASSHDGHSLYNEQFF.

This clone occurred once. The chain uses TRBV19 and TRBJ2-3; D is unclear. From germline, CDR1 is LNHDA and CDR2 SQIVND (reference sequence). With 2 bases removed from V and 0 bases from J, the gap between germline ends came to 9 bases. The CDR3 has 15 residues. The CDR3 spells CASSIRPTSTDTQYF. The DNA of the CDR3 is TGTGCCAGTAGTATAAGGCCCACTAGCACAGATACGCAGTATTTT.

CDR3 sequence: CASSASRPNTGELFF. CDR3 in DNA: TGTGCCAGCAGTGCTAGCAGACCGAACACCGGGGAGCTGTTTTTT. The V and J genes are TRBV2 and TRBJ2-2, with D maybe TRBD2 (5 bases). The CDR3 sequence is 15 residues long. Germline CDR1 and CDR2: SNHLY and FYNNEI. V dropped 4 bases and J dropped 0 bases, with 9 bases sitting between them.

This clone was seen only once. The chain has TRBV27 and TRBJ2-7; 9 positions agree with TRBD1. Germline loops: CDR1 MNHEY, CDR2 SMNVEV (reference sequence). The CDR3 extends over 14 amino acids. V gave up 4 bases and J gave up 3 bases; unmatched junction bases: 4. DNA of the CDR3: TGTGCCAGCAGTTCCGGGACAGGGTACTACGAGCAGTACTTC. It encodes CASSSGTGYYEQYF.

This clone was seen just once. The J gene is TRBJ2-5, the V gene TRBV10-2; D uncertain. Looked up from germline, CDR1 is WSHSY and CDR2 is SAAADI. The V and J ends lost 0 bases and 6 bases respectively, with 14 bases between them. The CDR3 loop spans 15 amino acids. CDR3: CASSESHRVEKTQYF. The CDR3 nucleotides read TGCGCCAGCAGTGAGTCGCATAGGGTGGAAAAGACCCAGTACTTC.

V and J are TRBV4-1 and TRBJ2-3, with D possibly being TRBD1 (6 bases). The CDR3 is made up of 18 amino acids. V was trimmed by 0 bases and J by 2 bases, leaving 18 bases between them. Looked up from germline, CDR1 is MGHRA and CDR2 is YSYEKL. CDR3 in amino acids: CASSQDWGQGRVTDTQYF. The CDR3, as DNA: TGCGCCAGCAGCCAAGATTGGGGGCAGGGTAGGGTCACAGATACGCAGTATTTT.

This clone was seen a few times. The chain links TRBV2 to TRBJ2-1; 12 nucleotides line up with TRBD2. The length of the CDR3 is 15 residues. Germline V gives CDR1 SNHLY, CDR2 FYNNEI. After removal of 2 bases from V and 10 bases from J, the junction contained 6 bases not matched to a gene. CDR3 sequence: CASSERLAGGGEQFF. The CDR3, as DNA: TGTGCCAGCAGTGAACGTCTAGCGGGAGGGGGGGAGCAGTTCTTC.

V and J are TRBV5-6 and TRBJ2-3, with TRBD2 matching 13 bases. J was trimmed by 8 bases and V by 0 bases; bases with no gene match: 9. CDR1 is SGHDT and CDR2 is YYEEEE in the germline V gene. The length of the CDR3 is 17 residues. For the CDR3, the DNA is TGTGCCAGCAGCTTGGGACTAGCGGGAGGTCCCGTTCCTACGCAGTATTTT. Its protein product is CASSLGLAGGPVPTQYF.

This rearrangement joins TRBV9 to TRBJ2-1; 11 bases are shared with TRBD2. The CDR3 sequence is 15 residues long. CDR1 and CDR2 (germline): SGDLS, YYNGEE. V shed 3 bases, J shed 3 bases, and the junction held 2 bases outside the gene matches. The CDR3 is CASSETSGNYNEQFF. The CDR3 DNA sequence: TGTGCCAGCAGCGAGACTAGCGGGAACTACAATGAGCAGTTCTTC.

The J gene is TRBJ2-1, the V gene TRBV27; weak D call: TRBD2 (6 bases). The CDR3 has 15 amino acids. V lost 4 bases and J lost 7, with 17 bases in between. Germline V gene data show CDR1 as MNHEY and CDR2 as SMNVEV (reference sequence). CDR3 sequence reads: CASSSREHSPNEQFF. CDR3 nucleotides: TGTGCCAGCAGTTCACGGGAGCACTCCCCGAATGAGCAGTTCTTC.

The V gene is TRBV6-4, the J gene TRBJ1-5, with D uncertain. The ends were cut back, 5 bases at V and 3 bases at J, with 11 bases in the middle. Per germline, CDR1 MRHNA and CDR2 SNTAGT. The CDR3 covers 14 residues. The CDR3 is CASSLRQANQPQHF. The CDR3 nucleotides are TGTGCCAGCAGTCTCCGACAAGCCAATCAGCCCCAGCATTTT.